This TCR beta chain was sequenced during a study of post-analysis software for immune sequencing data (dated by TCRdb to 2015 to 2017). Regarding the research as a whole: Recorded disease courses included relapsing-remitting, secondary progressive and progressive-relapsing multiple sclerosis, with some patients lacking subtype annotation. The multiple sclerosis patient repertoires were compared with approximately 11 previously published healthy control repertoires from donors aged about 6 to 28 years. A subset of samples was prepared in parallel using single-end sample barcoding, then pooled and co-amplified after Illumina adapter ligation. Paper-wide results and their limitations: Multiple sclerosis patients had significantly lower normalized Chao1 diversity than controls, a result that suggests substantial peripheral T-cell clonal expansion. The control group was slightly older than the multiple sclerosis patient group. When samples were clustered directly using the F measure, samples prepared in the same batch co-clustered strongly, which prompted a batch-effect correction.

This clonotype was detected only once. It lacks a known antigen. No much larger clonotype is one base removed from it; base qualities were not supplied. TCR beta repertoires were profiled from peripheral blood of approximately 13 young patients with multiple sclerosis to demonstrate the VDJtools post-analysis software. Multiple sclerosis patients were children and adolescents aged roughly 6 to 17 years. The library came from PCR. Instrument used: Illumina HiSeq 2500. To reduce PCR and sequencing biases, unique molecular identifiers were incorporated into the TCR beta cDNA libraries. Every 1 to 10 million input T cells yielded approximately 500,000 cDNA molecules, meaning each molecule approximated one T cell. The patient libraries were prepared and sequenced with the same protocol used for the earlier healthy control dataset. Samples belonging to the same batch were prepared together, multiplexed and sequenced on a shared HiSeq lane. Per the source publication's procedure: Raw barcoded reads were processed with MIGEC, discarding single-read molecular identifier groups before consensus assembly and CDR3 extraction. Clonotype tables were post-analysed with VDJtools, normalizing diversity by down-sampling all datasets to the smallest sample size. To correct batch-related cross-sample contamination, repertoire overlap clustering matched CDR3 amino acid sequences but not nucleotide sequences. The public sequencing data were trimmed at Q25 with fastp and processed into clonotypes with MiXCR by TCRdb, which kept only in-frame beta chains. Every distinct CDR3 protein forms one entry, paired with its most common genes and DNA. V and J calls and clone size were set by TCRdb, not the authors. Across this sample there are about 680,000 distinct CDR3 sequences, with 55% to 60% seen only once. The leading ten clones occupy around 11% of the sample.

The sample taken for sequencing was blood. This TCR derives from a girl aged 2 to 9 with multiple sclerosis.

CDR3 region: CASSSPLRGRDEQFF. In nucleotides, the sequence is TGTGCCAGCAGTTCCCCGCTAAGGGGTAGGGATGAGCAGTTCTTC. This chain joins TRBV6-6 to TRBJ2-1, with TRBD1 tentatively as D gene (5 bases match). CDR1 MNHNY and CDR2 SVGAGI were looked up in the germline V gene (reference sequence). Spanning cysteine to phenylalanine, the CDR3 consists of 15 amino acids. The sequence is cut down to CDR3 DNA, 45 bases in frame from base 1. V and J lose 4 bases and 8 bases, and a span of 18 bases separates them.